The 28 T cell receptor beta chains below all came from one sample that was sequenced in a study of blood T cell repertoires in COVID-19. The protocol was immunoSEQ multiplex PCR, while the TCRdb copy is restricted to in-frame clones and leaves out a portion. The sample yields about 430,000 clones, around nine tenths seen once. The specimen was PBMCs or T cells enriched from blood (not recorded which). The source is a woman under 30 who had been exposed to COVID-19.

The chain has TRBV6-5 and TRBJ2-7; no firm D call. V was shortened by 0 bases and J by 2 bases, with 8 bases between the two germline ends. Germline V gene sequence: CDR1 MNHEY, CDR2 SVGAGI. The CDR3 has 14 residues. The CDR3 spells CASSYSAETYEQYF. The DNA for the CDR3 is TGTGCCAGCAGTTACTCGGCAGAAACCTACGAGCAGTACTTC.

The chain is built from TRBV10-2 and TRBJ2-7; TRBD1 is a possible D gene (6 bases). CDR1 and CDR2 from the germline V gene are WSHSY and SAAADI. This CDR3 region has 14 residues. V lost 4 bases and J 0 bases, leaving 10 bases between the germline ends. The CDR3 here is CASSGDRSSYEQYF. DNA of the CDR3: TGCGCCAGCAGTGGAGACAGGTCCTCCTACGAGCAGTACTTC.

The chain joins TRBV27 to TRBJ1-1; 10 bases match TRBD1. CDR1 MNHEY and CDR2 SMNVEV come from the germline V gene (reference sequence). V dropped 5 bases and J dropped 7; count of bases not matched to a gene: 10. The CDR3 runs 15 residues. The DNA of the CDR3 is TGTGCCAGCAGTCCCACGACAGGGGGCCTTATTGAAGCTTTCTTT. This codes for CASSPTTGGLIEAFF.

This chain links TRBV5-1 with TRBJ2-1; 7 positions agree with TRBD1. CDR1 is SGHRS, CDR2 YFSETQ, per germline. The trim removed 0 bases at V and 6 bases at J, leaving 6 bases unmatched. The CDR3 loop spans 15 amino acids. CDR3 sequence: CASSLEGALGNEQFF. CDR3 nucleotides: TGCGCCAGCAGCTTGGAGGGGGCTCTGGGCAATGAGCAGTTCTTC.

The V and J genes are TRBV28 and TRBJ1-4, with D hard to call. This CDR3 is built from 15 residues. V dropped 4 bases and J dropped 0 bases, with 9 bases sitting between them. Germline V lookup: CDR1 MDHEN, CDR2 SYDVKM. The chain's CDR3 is CASSWEVATNEKLFF. The CDR3 DNA reads as TGTGCCAGCAGTTGGGAGGTTGCAACTAATGAAAAACTGTTTTTT.

J is TRBJ2-1 and V is TRBV28; 7 bases align to TRBD2. J lost 9 bases, V lost 7 bases, and 12 bases had no gene match. Germline V CDR1 and CDR2: MDHEN, SYDVKM. This CDR3 comprises 14 residues. CDR3 protein: CASKGGLVHSEQFF. The CDR3 nucleotides read TGTGCCAGCAAGGGCGGACTAGTCCACAGTGAGCAGTTCTTC.

This chain links TRBV11-2 with TRBJ2-1; TRBD2 agrees at 10 bases. Germline CDR1 and CDR2: SGHAT and FQNNGV. This CDR3 has 13 amino acids. The V gene end was trimmed by 5 bases and the J gene end by 6 bases; junction bases not matched to a gene: 1. In DNA form, the CDR3 reads TGTGCCAGCAGCAGCGGGAGGGTCAATGAGCAGTTCTTC. It is translated as CASSSGRVNEQFF.

The chain employs TRBV5-1 and TRBJ1-2; no clear D. Germline CDR1 is SGHRS and CDR2 is YFSETQ. CDR3 length: 15 amino acids. The V end was cut by 2 bases, the J end by 6 bases, with 17 bases between. Here the CDR3 DNA reads TGCGCCAGCAGCTTTTTATATCTTACCCCTAATGGCTACACCTTC. It encodes CASSFLYLTPNGYTF.

This chain uses TRBV10-3 with TRBJ1-5; no definite D call. The germline V gene encodes CDR1 ENHRY and CDR2 SYGVKD. This CDR3 has 13 amino acids. Trimming shortened V by 0 bases and J by 4 bases, and 4 bases separated the two germline ends. The DNA for the CDR3 is TGTGCCATCAGTGAGTCTCCAAATCAGCCCCAGCATTTT. Translated, it gives CAISESPNQPQHF.

The rearrangement uses TRBV9 and TRBJ1-3, with D possibly matching TRBD1 (5 bases). The CDR3 contains 15 residues. Between the trimmed V and J ends, which lost 4 bases and 2 bases, there was a span of 13 bases. Germline-derived CDR1 and CDR2 are SGDLS and YYNGEE. CDR3 sequence reads: CASSPHGGTGNTIYF. The CDR3 nucleotides read TGTGCCAGCAGCCCCCACGGGGGGACTGGAAACACCATATATTTT.

The chain recombines TRBV7-8 with TRBJ2-7; TRBD1 is a possible D gene (6 bases). The V end was cut by 8 bases, the J end by 1 base, with 9 bases between. Germline lookup yields CDR1 SGHVS and CDR2 FQNEAQ. CDR3 length: 12 amino acids. This CDR3 is CASQGGSYEQYF. CDR3 DNA sequence: TGTGCCAGCCAAGGGGGATCCTACGAGCAGTACTTC.

Comments on this clone: The sample has other DNA sequences that encode this CDR3 too. The chain is built from TRBV27 and TRBJ2-7, with 10 bases matching TRBD1. After removal of 2 bases from V and 3 bases from J, the junction contained 1 base not matched to a gene. From germline, CDR1 is MNHEY and CDR2 SMNVEV (reference sequence). The CDR3 runs to 14 residues. The CDR3 bases are TGTGCCAGCAGTTTAAGGACAGGGGGCTACGAGCAGTACTTC. It translates to CASSLRTGGYEQYF.

V gene TRBV2 combines with J gene TRBJ1-1; 8 nucleotides agree with TRBD1. CDR1 is SNHLY, CDR2 FYNNEI, per germline. J lost 4 bases, V lost 6 bases, and 4 bases had no gene match. This CDR3 is built from 13 residues. CDR3 sequence (DNA): TGTGCCAGCAGACTCGGACAGGGCACTGAAGCTTTCTTT. Protein sequence: CASRLGQGTEAFF.

The chain is built from TRBV28 and TRBJ1-4; D possibly corresponds to TRBD1 (5 bases). CDR3 length equals 15 residues. With 5 bases removed from V and 8 bases from J, the gap between germline ends came to 18 bases. Germline assignment: CDR1 MDHEN and CDR2 SYDVKM. This CDR3 is CASSIPGDLSEKLFF. The CDR3 nucleotides are TGTGCCAGCAGTATCCCGGGGGATTTGTCGGAAAAACTGTTTTTT. The full variable domain, completed using reference TRBV28 and TRBJ1-4, is DVKVTQSSRYLVKRTGEKVFLECVQDMDHENMFWYRQDPGLGLRLIYFSYDVKMKEKGDIPEGYSVSREKKERFSLILESASTNQTSMYLCASSIPGDLSEKLFFGSGTQLSVL.

The chain links TRBV18 to TRBJ2-7; TRBD2 agrees at 7 bases. The ends lost 0 bases at V and 3 bases at J; junction bases unmatched: 2. This CDR3 contains 14 residues. CDR1 and CDR2 (germline): KGHSH, LQKENI. The CDR3 loop reads CASSPPGGVYEQYF. The CDR3 coding sequence is TGTGCCAGCTCACCACCGGGGGGGGTCTACGAGCAGTACTTC.

The chain joins TRBV9 to TRBJ2-7; TRBD1 matches at 8 bases. Trimming took 3 bases from V and 2 from J; bases not matched to a gene: 4. CDR3 length: 14 residues. Germline lookup yields CDR1 SGDLS and CDR2 YYNGEE. The CDR3 nucleotides are TGTGCCAGCAGCGCAACGACAGGGGCCTACGAGCAGTACTTC. It yields the protein CASSATTGAYEQYF.

As concerns this clone: Other DNA variants within this sample encode the same CDR3. This chain uses TRBV5-1 with TRBJ2-5; D is undetermined. Deletions cut 0 bases from V and 3 bases from J, with 6 bases between. CDR1 is SGHRS and CDR2 is YFSETQ in the germline V gene. There are 13 residues in the CDR3. CDR3 nucleotide sequence: TGCGCCAGCAGCTTGGTTCCTGAAGAGACCCAGTACTTC. This sequence encodes CASSLVPEETQYF.

The CDR3 region has the DNA TGCGCCAGCAGTTATTCTAGCGGGAGTGGGAATGAGCAGTTCTTC. It is translated as CASSYSSGSGNEQFF. V usage is TRBV5-1 and J usage is TRBJ2-1, with TRBD2 matching 10 bases. V shed 5 bases and J 7 bases; nucleotides not matched to a gene: 9. The CDR3 runs 15 residues. The V gene's germline CDR1 is SGHRS and CDR2 YFSETQ.

The chain joins TRBV6-5 to TRBJ2-2, with 7 nucleotides matching TRBD2. Germline CDR1 MNHEY, CDR2 SVGAGI. V lost 8 bases to trimming and J lost 2 bases; unmatched junction nucleotides: 5. This CDR3 contains 14 residues. The CDR3 loop is CASRAGPNTGELFF. The CDR3 DNA follows: TGTGCCAGCCGAGCGGGGCCAAACACCGGGGAGCTGTTTTTT.

The chain combines TRBV25-1 with TRBJ2-5; weak D call: TRBD1 (6 bases). Trimming stripped 2 bases from V and 3 bases from J, with 13 bases between. This CDR3 is 15 amino acids long. CDR1 and CDR2 from the germline V gene are MGHDK and SYGVNS. The CDR3 DNA is TGTGCCAGCAGTGAACCCGCGACAGGAAAAGAGACCCAGTACTTC. Protein: CASSEPATGKETQYF.

V is TRBV2 and J is TRBJ1-5, with TRBD1 identical over 7 bases. J was trimmed by 6 bases and V by 7 bases; bases with no gene match: 6. Germline CDR1 is SNHLY and CDR2 is FYNNEI. This CDR3 has 13 amino acids. CDR3 region: CASTTGPSQPQHF. The CDR3 DNA sequence: TGTGCCAGCACGACAGGGCCTAGTCAGCCCCAGCATTTT.

The chain couples TRBV20-1 to TRBJ1-2; 8 bases match TRBD1. Germline CDR1 and CDR2: DFQATT and SNEGSKA (reference sequence). J was trimmed by 6 bases and V by 4 bases; bases with no gene match: 1. The CDR3 sequence is 11 residues long. CDR3 amino acids: CSATGGDGYTF. The CDR3 nucleotides read TGCAGTGCTACAGGGGGCGATGGCTACACCTTC.

This clone appeared once. This rearrangement joins TRBV2 to TRBJ2-4; D not certain. This CDR3 spans 15 amino acids. The V end was cut by 3 bases, the J end by 8 bases, with 17 bases between. CDR1 SNHLY and CDR2 FYNNEI come from the germline V gene. CDR3 protein: CASSDPAMNRDIQYF. The CDR3 DNA sequence: TGTGCCAGCAGTGACCCCGCAATGAACCGGGACATTCAGTACTTC.

This clone has a single count. The V and J genes are TRBV7-2 and TRBJ1-2; 10 bases match TRBD1. J was trimmed by 4 bases and V by 2 bases; bases with no gene match: 13. Germline CDR1 SGHTA, CDR2 FQGNSA. The length of the CDR3 is 18 residues. The CDR3, as DNA: TGTGCCAGCAGCTTAAATCCGACAGGGGGCGCGAGGGGCTATGGCTACACCTTC. It encodes CASSLNPTGGARGYGYTF.

The rearrangement uses TRBV7-2 and TRBJ1-6; 9 bases map to TRBD1. CDR1 is SGHTA and CDR2 is FQGNSA in the germline V gene. V was clipped by 5 bases and J by 9 bases; unmatched bases: 5. CDR3 length: 14 residues. The CDR3 DNA is TGTGCCAGCAGCATACAGGGGGCCGGTTCACCCCTCCACTTT. Translated, it gives CASSIQGAGSPLHF.

The CDR3 coding sequence is TGTGCCACCAGCAGAACGGTCAAAAGGCAGGGAGGAAACACCATATATTTT. Translated, it gives CATSRTVKRQGGNTIYF. The gene calls are TRBV15 and TRBJ1-3, with TRBD1 as a possible D gene (5 bases). Germline loops: CDR1 LNHNV, CDR2 YYDKDF (reference sequence). The CDR3 has 17 residues. Trimming took off 2 bases at V and 4 bases at J, with 18 bases between the two ends.

This chain connects TRBV9 to TRBJ2-7, with 8 bases aligning to TRBD2. The CDR3 has 16 residues. The germline CDR1 and CDR2 sequences are SGDLS and YYNGEE. J gave up 3 bases and V 1 base, and 9 bases lay outside the gene matches. The CDR3 DNA reads TGTGCCAGCAGCGTAAGCCGGGGGGGCCCGGACTACGAGCAGTACTTC. Protein product: CASSVSRGGPDYEQYF.

The CDR3 loop is CASSFGVGTQYF. CDR3 bases: TGTGCCAGCAGTTTTGGAGTAGGTACGCAGTATTTT. This chain connects TRBV27 to TRBJ2-3; D call uncertain. The CDR3 contains 12 residues. Germline lookup yields CDR1 MNHEY and CDR2 SMNVEV (reference sequence). V lost 3 bases and J 8 bases, leaving 9 bases between the germline ends.